The 20 T cell receptor beta chains below all came from one sample that was sequenced in a study of OX40 agonist ivuxolimab in advanced cancers. TCRdb's copy holds only in-frame clones and misses some; the assay was immunoSEQ multiplex PCR. This repertoire shows about 83,000 clones, about 90% found once; its top ten account for 8.4%. The sequencing here drew on CD4+ or CD8+ T cells sorted from blood, taken in a trial of the OX40 agonist ivuxolimab. These receptors originate from an adult with an advanced solid tumor such as melanoma, head and neck, liver or kidney cancer.

The V and J genes are TRBV5-6 and TRBJ2-1, with TRBD2 identical over 13 bases. V lost 4 bases, J lost 9 bases, and 7 bases stayed unmatched. This CDR3 is built from 15 residues. Germline CDR1 and CDR2: SGHDT and YYEEEE. The DNA for the CDR3 is TGTGCCAGCAGCCCCGGACTAGCGGGAGTAGCTGAGCAGTTCTTC. Translating it yields CASSPGLAGVAEQFF.

The J gene is TRBJ1-2, the V gene TRBV5-4, with TRBD1 as a possible D gene (6 bases). The CDR3 loop spans 17 amino acids. V was clipped by 0 bases and J by 3 bases, with 18 bases between them. Germline V gene lookup returns CDR1 SGHNT and CDR2 YYREEE (reference sequence). The CDR3 coding sequence is TGTGCCAGCAGCTTGGAGGGGTTACGGGGGGCCCACTATGGCTACACCTTC. It translates to CASSLEGLRGAHYGYTF.

This rearrangement joins TRBV19 to TRBJ1-5, with 8 bases identical to TRBD1. V dropped 5 bases and J dropped 5; count of bases not matched to a gene: 8. This CDR3 contains 15 residues. The germline V gene has CDR1 LNHDA and CDR2 SQIVND (reference sequence). Here the CDR3 DNA reads TGTGCCAGTAGTGCAATAGACAGGGGCCATCAGCCCCAGCATTTT. Its translation is CASSAIDRGHQPQHF.

The chain carries TRBV5-4 and TRBJ2-7, with a tentative D call TRBD1 (5 bases). This CDR3 has 14 residues. Per the germline V gene, CDR1 is SGHNT and CDR2 is YYREEE (reference sequence). V lost 7 bases, J lost 2 bases, and 16 bases lay in between. The CDR3: CASAQGSGTYEQYF. The CDR3 bases are TGTGCCAGCGCTCAGGGCAGTGGTACCTACGAGCAGTACTTC.

The chain couples TRBV18 to TRBJ1-5, with TRBD1 as a possible D gene (5 bases). In germline, CDR1 is KGHSH, CDR2 LQKENI. The V gene lost 2 bases and the J gene lost 12 bases, with 17 bases spanning the gap. The CDR3 is 14 amino acids. The CDR3 loop is CASSPSGAGHSQHF. In DNA, the CDR3 is TGTGCCAGCTCACCATCTGGGGCCGGCCACAGCCAGCATTTT.

The chain links TRBV9 to TRBJ2-2, with D unclear. The CDR3 runs 13 residues. V gave up 7 bases and J gave up 2 bases, with 9 bases separating them. CDR1 SGDLS and CDR2 YYNGEE come from the germline V gene. CDR3 loop: CASLKVNTGELFF. In DNA, the CDR3 is TGTGCCAGCCTCAAGGTTAACACCGGGGAGCTGTTTTTT.

The chain links TRBV7-9 to TRBJ1-1; no definite D call. The germline gives CDR1 SEHNR, CDR2 FQNEAQ (reference sequence). Trimming cost V 3 bases and J 1 base, with 21 bases left between them. This CDR3 comprises 18 residues. CDR3 DNA sequence: TGTGCCAGCAGCTTGGGCGGCAGGCTGAATCCGAGGAACACTGAAGCTTTCTTT. It codes for CASSLGGRLNPRNTEAFF. Full variable domain (missing parts from reference TRBV7-9 and TRBJ1-1): DTGVSQNPRHKITKRGQNVTFRCDPISEHNRLYWYRQTLGQGPEFLTYFQNEAQLEKSRLLSDRFSAERPKGSFSTLEIQRTEQGDSAMYLCASSLGGRLNPRNTEAFFGQGTRLTVV.

This clone was observed a single time. The chain has TRBV28 and TRBJ2-5, with TRBD1 matching over 8 bases. Gene TRBJ2-7 matches the end of the DNA better, so the J call may be wrong. From germline, CDR1 is MDHEN and CDR2 SYDVKM. The CDR3 loop spans 15 amino acids. CDR3 loop: CASMNSGTGLYEQYF. The CDR3 bases are TGTGCCAGCATGAACTCCGGGACAGGTCTCTACGAGCAGTACTTC.

For the CDR3, the DNA is TGTGCCAGCAGCGGCGACAGCTACGAGCAGTACGTC. Translation: CASSGDSYEQYV. The chain carries TRBV11-1 and TRBJ2-7; TRBD1 is a possible D gene (5 bases). The CDR3 length is 12 residues. Germline CDR1 SGHAT, CDR2 FQDESV (reference sequence). V was trimmed by 5 bases and J by 3 bases, leaving 8 bases between them.

CDR3 coding DNA: TGTGCCAGCACCCGAACGGCAGGGATTGCAGAGACCCAGTACTTC. Amino acids: CASTRTAGIAETQYF. This chain links TRBV28 with TRBJ2-5; possibly TRBD1 for D (5 bases). Germline CDR1 reads MDHEN; CDR2 reads SYDVKM. V lost 7 bases and J 4 bases, leaving 19 bases between the germline ends. The CDR3 has 15 residues.

The gene calls are TRBV27 and TRBJ1-2, with D tentatively TRBD1 (5 bases). The CDR3 totals 15 residues. Germline V gene sequence: CDR1 MNHEY, CDR2 SMNVEV (reference sequence). V was pared by 4 bases and J by 3 bases, with 15 bases between. The CDR3 here is CASSSFWGNDYGYTF. In DNA form, the CDR3 reads TGTGCCAGCAGTTCTTTTTGGGGGAACGACTATGGCTACACCTTC.

A remark on this clone: In the same sample, other DNA sequences code for this CDR3. The J gene is TRBJ1-1, the V gene TRBV30; possible D gene TRBD1, 6 bases. This CDR3 spans 13 amino acids. Between the trimmed V and J ends, which lost 0 bases and 4 bases, there was a span of 9 bases. Germline CDR1 reads GTSNPN; CDR2 reads SVGIG (reference sequence). In nucleotides, the CDR3 is TGTGCCTGGAGTGTCGGAGGGGGCACTGAAGCTTTCTTT. This encodes CAWSVGGGTEAFF.

The chain recombines TRBV25-1 with TRBJ1-5; D might be TRBD1 (5 bases). The CDR3 has 15 residues. The V end lost 5 bases, the J end lost 2 bases, and 13 bases lay between the germline ends. In germline, CDR1 is MGHDK, CDR2 SYGVNS. The CDR3 coding sequence is TGTGCCAGCAGTATGCAGGGTAGCGGCAATCAGCCCCAGCATTTT. Translation: CASSMQGSGNQPQHF.

The genes are TRBV4-2 and TRBJ2-1; D might be TRBD2 (5 bases). Trimming removed 0 bases from V and 8 bases from J, with 11 bases in between. This CDR3 has 14 amino acids. Germline lookup yields CDR1 LGHNA and CDR2 YNFKEQ. The CDR3 coding sequence is TGTGCCAGCAGCCAAGATCGGGGTGTGGATGAGCAGTTCTTC. It codes for CASSQDRGVDEQFF.

The genes are TRBV11-3 and TRBJ1-6; no clear D gene. V was pared by 10 bases and J by 0 bases, with 13 bases between. Germline V gives CDR1 SGHNT, CDR2 YENEEA. This CDR3 has 15 amino acids. The CDR3 loop reads CANLSLGSYNSPLHF. The DNA of the CDR3 is TGTGCCAACTTGAGCTTGGGCTCCTATAATTCACCCCTCCACTTT.

The rearrangement joins TRBV6-5 to TRBJ2-1, with D tentatively TRBD2 (6 bases). The CDR3 has 14 residues. Between the trimmed V and J ends, which lost 4 bases and 4 bases, there was a span of 11 bases. Germline V gene sequence: CDR1 MNHEY, CDR2 SVGAGI. CDR3 in DNA: TGTGCCAGCAGTTGGGGCGGGGAATACAATGAGCAGTTCTTC. Encoded protein: CASSWGGEYNEQFF.

The chain recombines TRBV27 with TRBJ2-7; D is undetermined. The V end lost 6 bases, the J end lost 0 bases, and 9 bases lay between the germline ends. Germline assignment: CDR1 MNHEY and CDR2 SMNVEV (reference sequence). The CDR3 has 13 residues. CDR3 DNA sequence: TGTGCCAGCAGCTACTCAAGCTCCTACGAGCAGTACTTC. Translating it yields CASSYSSSYEQYF.

J is TRBJ1-4 and V is TRBV28; no clear D gene. Trimming left V 5 bases short and J 5 bases short, with 6 bases between. The CDR3 runs 12 residues. The V gene's germline CDR1 is MDHEN and CDR2 SYDVKM. The CDR3 spells CASSGLNEKLFF. The CDR3 DNA is TGTGCCAGCAGTGGGCTGAATGAAAAACTGTTTTTT.

The chain is built from TRBV9 and TRBJ2-1; 12 bases agree with TRBD2. Germline V gene data show CDR1 as SGDLS and CDR2 as YYNGEE. With V trimmed by 0 bases and J by 8 bases, 6 bases remained unmatched. The CDR3 runs to 16 residues. CDR3 region: CASSVEASGRGDEQFF. CDR3 nucleotides: TGTGCCAGCAGCGTAGAGGCTAGCGGGAGGGGGGATGAGCAGTTCTTC. The variable domain in full, completed from reference TRBV9 and TRBJ2-1, reads DSGVTQTPKHLITATGQRVTLRCSPRSGDLSVYWYQQSLDQGLQFLIQYYNGEERAKGNILERFSAQQFPDLHSELNLSSLELGDSALYFCASSVEASGRGDEQFFGPGTRLTVL.

The chain has TRBV7-9 and TRBJ2-3; D not certain. Looked up from germline, CDR1 is SEHNR and CDR2 is FQNEAQ (reference sequence). The CDR3 covers 14 residues. V was cut by 3 bases and J by 0 bases, with 7 bases left in between. The CDR3 here is CASSLTASTDTQYF. The DNA of the CDR3 is TGTGCCAGCAGCTTGACGGCGAGCACAGATACGCAGTATTTT.